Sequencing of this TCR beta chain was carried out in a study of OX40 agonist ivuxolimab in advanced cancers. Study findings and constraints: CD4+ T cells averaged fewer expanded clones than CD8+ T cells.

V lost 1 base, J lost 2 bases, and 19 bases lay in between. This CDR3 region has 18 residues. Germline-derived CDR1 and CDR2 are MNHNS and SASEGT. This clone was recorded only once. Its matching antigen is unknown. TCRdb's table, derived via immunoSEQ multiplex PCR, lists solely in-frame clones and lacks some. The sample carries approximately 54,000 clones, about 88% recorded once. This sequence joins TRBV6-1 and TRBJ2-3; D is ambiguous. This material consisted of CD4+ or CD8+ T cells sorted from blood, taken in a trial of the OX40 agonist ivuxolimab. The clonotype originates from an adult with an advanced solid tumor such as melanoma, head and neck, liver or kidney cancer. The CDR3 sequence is CASSEVGLGVAFTDTQYF. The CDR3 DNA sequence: TGTGCCAGCAGTGAAGTGGGTTTGGGCGTGGCTTTCACAGATACGCAGTATTTT.